These T cell receptor beta chains were read from a single sample in a study of T cells in Graves' hyperthyroidism and ophthalmopathy. Using its own MiXCR run on the multiplex PCR reads, TCRdb lists one record per CDR3 protein. The sample lists a few hundred thousand distinct CDR3 sequences, 14% to 15% occurring once. Sequences were obtained from blood. All receptors derive from a woman in her twenties or thirties with Graves' hyperthyroidism. Each CDR3 is given with its conserved first and last residue. The order of the fields is clone size, V gene, J gene, D gene, CDR3 protein, CDR3 DNA. A D gene is named only where the DNA matches it firmly. Only some rows state a clone size, as once, few, many or a class for expanded clones.

medium-sized	TRBV7-8	TRBJ2-7	TRBD2	CASSTPTSGRYEQYF	TGTGCCAGCAGTACCCCCACTAGCGGGAGGTACGAGCAGTACTTC
few	TRBV6-2/TRBV6-3	TRBJ2-4	NA	CASSYSLDRGNIQYF	TGTGCCAGCAGTTACTCCCTGGACCGGGGAAACATTCAGTACTTC
NA	TRBV20-1	TRBJ2-7	NA	CSARDRWAQAYEQYF	TGCAGTGCTAGAGATAGATGGGCGCAAGCCTACGAGCAGTACTTC
many	TRBV18	TRBJ1-3	NA	CASSPPGGNTIYF	TGTGCCAGCTCACCACCGGGTGGAAACACCATATATTTT
NA	TRBV2	TRBJ2-1	TRBD2	CASSEPTEAGGHHEQFF	TGTGCCAGCAGTGAACCGACTGAAGCGGGAGGCCACCATGAGCAGTTCTTC
NA	TRBV27	TRBJ2-3	NA	CASRAGTATDTQYF	TGTGCCAGCAGGGCGGGGACAGCCACAGATACGCAGTATTTT
few	TRBV12-3/TRBV12-4	TRBJ2-5	TRBD2	CASRGAKAGGRETQYF	TGTGCCAGCCGGGGGGCGAAGGCGGGAGGACGAGAGACCCAGTACTTC
NA	TRBV29-1	TRBJ2-7	TRBD2	CSVPLGTSGSDTYEQYF	TGCAGCGTTCCTTTGGGGACTAGCGGGAGCGATACCTACGAGCAGTACTTC
NA	TRBV29-1	TRBJ1-3	NA	CSVALGSGNTIYF	TGCAGCGTTGCGTTAGGCTCTGGAAACACCATATATTTT
NA	TRBV15	TRBJ2-1	TRBD2	CATSRDSGRAGEQFF	TGTGCCACCAGCAGAGATAGCGGGAGGGCCGGTGAGCAGTTCTTC
NA	TRBV9	TRBJ1-4	TRBD1	CASSVTGTGHEKLFF	TGTGCCAGCAGCGTCACCGGGACAGGTCATGAAAAACTGTTTTTT
many	TRBV9	TRBJ1-2	NA	CASSVSGASYGYTF	TGTGCCAGCAGCGTTTCGGGAGCATCTTATGGCTACACCTTC
few	TRBV18	TRBJ1-4	TRBD1	CASSPVPGQSNEKLFF	TGTGCCAGCTCACCGGTACCGGGACAGTCTAATGAAAAACTGTTTTTT
NA	TRBV4-1	TRBJ2-4	NA	CASSQVGRRDIQYF	TGCGCCAGCAGCCAAGTGGGCCGTCGGGACATTCAGTACTTC
many	TRBV20-1	TRBJ1-1	TRBD1	CSAAGTAGSTEAFF	TGCAGTGCTGCTGGGACAGCGGGTAGCACTGAAGCTTTCTTT
many	TRBV20-1	TRBJ2-1	TRBD2	CSARVSGSSYNEQFF	TGCAGTGCTAGAGTAAGCGGGAGCTCCTACAATGAGCAGTTCTTC
many	TRBV18	TRBJ1-4	NA	CASSPLQGSREKLFF	TGTGCCAGCTCACCCCTACAGGGATCAAGAGAAAAACTGTTTTTT
NA	TRBV30	TRBJ1-5	NA	CAWSGIGGPQHF	TGTGCCTGGAGTGGCATAGGCGGGCCCCAGCATTTT
NA	TRBV7-7	TRBJ2-1	NA	CASSLGDFNEQFF	TGTGCTAGCAGCTTAGGGGACTTCAATGAGCAGTTCTTC
NA	TRBV7-9	TRBJ2-7	TRBD1	CASSPPGQGFYEQYF	TGTGCCAGCAGCCCCCCGGGACAGGGATTCTACGAGCAGTACTTC
NA	TRBV18	TRBJ1-2	TRBD1	CASSPPEQGPYGYTF	TGTGCCAGCTCACCACCGGAACAGGGGCCCTATGGCTACACCTTC
many	TRBV29-1	TRBJ2-7	NA	CSVGPTTVYEQYF	TGCAGCGTTGGCCCAACGACAGTCTACGAGCAGTACTTC
many	TRBV10-1	TRBJ2-3	TRBD1	CASSGTGHTDTQYF	TGCGCCAGCAGTGGGACAGGACACACAGATACGCAGTATTTT
many	TRBV27	TRBJ1-2	NA	CASSFASNYGYTF	TGTGCCAGCAGTTTCGCATCTAACTATGGCTACACCTTC
many	TRBV6-1	TRBJ2-5	TRBD2	CASSEGGYQETQYF	TGTGCCAGCAGTGAGGGAGGGTACCAAGAGACCCAGTACTTC
few	TRBV24-1	TRBJ2-3	NA	CATKRWGDDTQYF	TGTGCCACGAAGCGGTGGGGCGACGATACGCAGTATTTT
NA	TRBV7-3	TRBJ1-6	TRBD1	CASSSTQGAHSPLHF	TGTGCCAGCAGCTCAACGCAGGGGGCGCACTCACCCCTCCACTTT
many	TRBV9	TRBJ1-1	NA	CATEPPSRTEAFF	TGTGCCACCGAACCCCCGTCGAGGACAGAAGCTTTCTTT
few	TRBV4-1	TRBJ2-5	TRBD2	CASSQIVSGSETQYF	TGCGCCAGCAGCCAGATAGTTAGCGGGAGTGAGACCCAGTACTTC
few	TRBV6-2/TRBV6-3	TRBJ2-3	NA	CASSYSGRGDSTDTQYF	TGTGCCAGCAGTTACAGTGGCCGGGGAGATAGCACAGATACGCAGTATTTT
many	TRBV11-1	TRBJ1-2	NA	CASSSRDWSADYGYTF	TGTGCCAGCAGCTCGAGGGATTGGTCGGCTGACTATGGCTACACCTTC
many	TRBV11-2	TRBJ2-5	TRBD2	CASSTTSGAMYQETQYF	TGTGCCAGCAGCACTACTAGCGGGGCTATGTACCAAGAGACCCAGTACTTC
NA	TRBV2	TRBJ2-5	TRBD2	CASTYGSSGRNGETQYF	TGTGCCAGCACCTACGGTTCTAGCGGGAGGAATGGAGAGACCCAGTACTTC
NA	TRBV5-4	TRBJ2-1	TRBD2	CASSLGPLAGGNEQFF	TGTGCCAGCAGCTTGGGTCCGCTAGCGGGAGGTAATGAGCAGTTCTTC
NA	TRBV19	TRBJ1-2	TRBD1	CASRLDRGRIGSNYGYTF	TGTGCCAGTAGGTTGGACAGGGGGAGGATCGGCTCTAACTATGGCTACACCTTC
NA	TRBV24-1	TRBJ2-1	TRBD1	CATSEGTALSDEQFF	TGTGCCACCAGTGAGGGGACAGCCCTTAGCGATGAGCAGTTCTTC
few	TRBV6-1	TRBJ2-2	NA	CASSEGTATGELFF	TGTGCCAGCAGTGAAGGGACAGCCACCGGGGAGCTGTTTTTT
many	TRBV28	TRBJ1-1	NA	CASPSPKKDEAFF	TGTGCCAGCCCATCCCCTAAGAAGGATGAAGCTTTCTTT
many	TRBV28	TRBJ2-3	NA	CASSHRSDGTDTQYF	TGTGCCAGCAGCCACCGAAGTGATGGCACAGATACGCAGTATTTT
many	TRBV18	TRBJ1-4	NA	CASSRLLATNEKLFF	TGTGCCAGCTCACGGCTCCTTGCAACTAATGAAAAACTGTTTTTT
many	TRBV20-1	TRBJ2-7	NA	CSARGVQGSPYEQYF	TGCAGTGCTAGAGGAGTTCAGGGGTCTCCCTACGAGCAGTACTTC
many	TRBV10-3	TRBJ2-1	NA	CAISVPGTSYNEQFF	TGTGCCATCAGTGTCCCAGGTACCTCCTACAATGAGCAGTTCTTC
few	TRBV11-3	TRBJ2-2	TRBD2	CASSPRLAGGTGELFF	TGTGCCAGCAGCCCCCGACTAGCGGGAGGAACCGGGGAGCTGTTTTTT
many	TRBV12-3/TRBV12-4	TRBJ2-5	TRBD2	CASSRTSGNTETQYF	TGTGCCAGCAGTCGGACTAGCGGGAATACAGAGACCCAGTACTTC
many	TRBV3-1	TRBJ2-3	TRBD2	CASSQELAGVGTDTQYF	TGTGCCAGCAGCCAAGAACTAGCGGGAGTAGGAACAGATACGCAGTATTTT
few	TRBV19	TRBJ2-2	NA	CASKTQGYTGELFF	TGTGCCAGTAAGACACAAGGGTACACCGGGGAGCTGTTTTTT
many	TRBV7-2	TRBJ2-1	TRBD2	CASSPSGRGINEQFF	TGTGCCAGCAGCCCCAGCGGGAGGGGTATAAATGAGCAGTTCTTC
NA	TRBV29-1	TRBJ2-1	NA	CSVEDRRGQIQTGDEQFF	TGCAGCGTTGAAGATAGGAGGGGACAAATTCAAACAGGGGATGAGCAGTTCTTC
NA	TRBV28	TRBJ1-1	NA	CASSFRGIPEAFF	TGTGCCAGCAGTTTTAGGGGGATACCTGAAGCTTTCTTT
few	TRBV12-3/TRBV12-4	TRBJ1-5	NA	CASSLLSGISNQPQHF	TGTGCCAGCAGTTTATTATCAGGAATAAGCAATCAGCCCCAGCATTTT
many	TRBV6-1	TRBJ1-2	NA	CASSEGLDYGYTF	TGTGCCAGCAGTGAGGGGTTGGACTATGGCTACACCTTC
few	TRBV29-1	TRBJ2-1	TRBD1	CSSRTGTSIDEQFF	TGCAGCTCCCGGACAGGGACGAGCATCGATGAGCAGTTCTTC
NA	TRBV7-3	TRBJ2-4	TRBD2	CASSFRLAGGPLEAKNIQYF	TGTGCCAGCAGCTTCAGACTAGCGGGAGGACCGCTAGAGGCCAAAAACATTCAGTACTTC
many	TRBV11-2	TRBJ1-1	NA	CASSLGGLTKGTEAFF	TGTGCCAGCAGCTTAGGGGGCCTAACGAAAGGGACTGAAGCTTTCTTT
many	TRBV28	TRBJ1-1	NA	CASRSSGAEAFF	TGTGCCAGCAGATCATCGGGGGCTGAAGCTTTCTTT
NA	TRBV12-3/TRBV12-4	TRBJ2-7	TRBD1	CASTSGQVSKQYF	TGTGCCAGCACCTCGGGACAGGTATCTAAGCAGTACTTC
NA	TRBV20-1	TRBJ2-7	NA	CSRLRIRDSRHEQYF	TGCAGCCGTTTGAGGATCCGGGACTCCCGGCACGAGCAGTACTTC